The 4 T cell receptor beta chains reported below all come from one sample, sequenced in a study of spatial heterogeneity in lung cancer. TCRdb processed the 5' RACE reads anew with MiXCR; each CDR3 protein has one entry. The table includes about 38,000 distinct CDR3 sequences, about 7.9% detected once. Time point reported: blood at routine non-recurrence follow-up after resection. The material sequenced was PBMCs, taken at follow-up. The receptor set was obtained from a male donor with early-stage non-small cell lung cancer.

This clonotype has ten or more counts. V is TRBV29-1 and J is TRBJ2-7; D is unclear. The CDR3 covers 11 residues. V lost 4 bases and J lost 4, with 8 bases in between. Germline loops: CDR1 SQVTM, CDR2 ANQGSEA. CDR3 DNA: TGCAGCGTTGGTAGGGAATACGAGCAGTACTTC. This translates into CSVGREYEQYF.

This clonotype was observed many times. V usage is TRBV7-6 and J usage is TRBJ2-5, with D perhaps being TRBD1 or TRBD2 (6 bases each). There are 14 residues in the CDR3. V gave up 3 bases and J gave up 5 bases, with 13 bases separating them. From germline, CDR1 is SGHVS and CDR2 FNYEAQ. The CDR3 nucleotides read TGTGCCAGCAGCTTGGTTACAGGGAGGGAGACCCAGTACTTC. It specifies CASSLVTGRETQYF.

This clonotype was counted many times. The chain carries TRBV20-1 and TRBJ1-2; the match to TRBD1 covers 8 bases. The V gene's germline CDR1 is DFQATT and CDR2 SNEGSKA (reference sequence). V dropped 3 bases and J dropped 5; count of bases not matched to a gene: 11. The CDR3 consists of 15 residues. The CDR3 DNA reads TGCAGTGCTAGGGTCCTCGGACAGGGAGGGTATGGCTACACCTTC. Its translation: CSARVLGQGGYGYTF.

This clonotype has ten or more counts. The chain links TRBV4-2 to TRBJ2-7; TRBD2 matches at 7 bases. The CDR3 contains 14 residues. Germline CDR1 and CDR2: LGHNA and YNFKEQ. V lost 4 bases, J lost 4 bases, and 7 bases stayed unmatched. This CDR3 reads CASSPGGTGYEQYF. In DNA, the CDR3 is TGTGCCAGCAGCCCCGGGGGGACGGGGTACGAGCAGTACTTC.